The 14 T cell receptor beta chains listed next were all sequenced from one sample in a study of T cell responses to AZD1222 COVID-19 vaccine. Only in-frame clones appear in the TCRdb table, and some are missing; sequencing was by immunoSEQ multiplex PCR. This sample carries some 69,000 clones, 65% to 90% of them seen once, and the ten largest clones take about 19%. This material consisted of peripheral blood, taken on day 0 of AZD1222 vaccination. The origin of the receptors is an adult in good health.

The genes are TRBV7-2 and TRBJ2-5; 8 nucleotides agree with TRBD2. The length of the CDR3 is 16 residues. J was trimmed by 2 bases and V by 1 base; bases with no gene match: 6. CDR1 is SGHTA and CDR2 is FQGNSA in the germline V gene. CDR3 DNA sequence: TGTGCCAGCAGCTTAGTGGGCGGGGGGAGACAAGAGACCCAGTACTTC. It translates to CASSLVGGGRQETQYF.

The V call is TRBV7-3, the J call TRBJ1-1; D gene unclear. The germline V and J ends were trimmed by 5 bases and 0 bases, with 13 bases remaining between them. Germline V gene lookup returns CDR1 SGHTA and CDR2 FQGTGA. The CDR3 has 15 residues. CDR3 protein: CASSPNGPLNTEAFF. The CDR3 region has the DNA TGTGCCAGCAGCCCTAACGGACCGCTGAACACTGAAGCTTTCTTT.

This clone was detected a few times. The rearrangement uses TRBV27 and TRBJ1-2, with D maybe TRBD1 (6 bases). CDR3 length: 15 residues. Trimming removed 5 bases at V and 6 bases at J, with 19 bases between. CDR1 and CDR2 (germline): MNHEY, SMNVEV (reference sequence). DNA for the CDR3: TGTGCCAGCAGTCCCAACAGGGTGATCAGGAATGGCTACACCTTC. Translating gives CASSPNRVIRNGYTF.

The rearrangement joins TRBV7-9 to TRBJ1-5, with D perhaps TRBD1 (5 bases). Trimming cost V 5 bases and J 8 bases, with 13 bases left between them. This CDR3 has 13 amino acids. Germline assignment: CDR1 SEHNR and CDR2 FQNEAQ (reference sequence). For the CDR3, the DNA is TGTGCCAGCAGCGAAGCGGGGCCAGAGCCCCAGCATTTT. Protein product: CASSEAGPEPQHF. Together with reference TRBV7-9 and TRBJ1-5, the CDR3 gives the full variable domain: DTGVSQNPRHKITKRGQNVTFRCDPISEHNRLYWYRQTLGQGPEFLTYFQNEAQLEKSRLLSDRFSAERPKGSFSTLEIQRTEQGDSAMYLCASSEAGPEPQHFGDGTRLSIL.

The genes are TRBV19 and TRBJ2-7; D is unresolved. The CDR3 has 12 amino acids. The V gene lost 7 bases and the J gene lost 6 bases, with 13 bases spanning the gap. The germline V gene has CDR1 LNHDA and CDR2 SQIVND (reference sequence). The CDR3 protein is CASNMGIGEQYF. The CDR3 coding sequence is TGTGCCAGTAATATGGGGATCGGCGAGCAGTACTTC. Together with reference TRBV19 and TRBJ2-7, the CDR3 gives the full variable domain: DGGITQSPKYLFRKEGQNVTLSCEQNLNHDAMYWYRQDPGQGLRLIYYSQIVNDFQKGDIAEGYSVSREKKESFPLTVTSAQKNPTAFYLCASNMGIGEQYFGPGTRLTVT.

The chain is built from TRBV29-1 and TRBJ2-7, with a possible D match to TRBD1 (6 bases). CDR1 SQVTM and CDR2 ANQGSEA come from the germline V gene. The CDR3 extends over 14 amino acids. V lost 4 bases and J lost 2, with 15 bases in between. The CDR3 loop is CSVASQGRPYEQYF. CDR3 bases: TGCAGCGTTGCCTCTCAGGGGAGACCCTACGAGCAGTACTTC.

The chain uses TRBV6-5 and TRBJ1-2; 7 bases agree with TRBD1. This CDR3 comprises 12 residues. Germline lookup yields CDR1 MNHEY and CDR2 SVGAGI. The V and J ends lost 9 bases and 8 bases, in that order; junction bases with no gene match: 9. The CDR3 DNA reads as TGTGCCAGTCGATTAGGACAGGCGGGCTACACCTTC. Translated: CASRLGQAGYTF.

This chain connects TRBV3-1 (or the pseudogene TRBV3-2) to TRBJ2-7; 7 bases map to TRBD1. The V gene's germline CDR1 is LGHDT and CDR2 YNNKEL (reference sequence). This CDR3 comprises 17 residues. Germline trimming cut 0 bases from V and 2 bases from J; bases unmatched to any gene: 10. The CDR3, as DNA: TGTGCCAGCAGCCAAGATCTACAGGGGATGGGGGCCTACGAGCAGTACTTC. Amino acid sequence: CASSQDLQGMGAYEQYF.

The chain couples TRBV28 to TRBJ1-3; D is uncertain. Germline lookup yields CDR1 MDHEN and CDR2 SYDVKM. Trimming took off 6 bases at V and 8 bases at J, with 8 bases between the two ends. The CDR3 runs 11 residues. In DNA, the CDR3 is TGTGCCAGCAGGACGGGTGACACCATATATTTT. Protein: CASRTGDTIYF.

The chain uses TRBV27 and TRBJ2-1; perhaps D is TRBD1 or TRBD2 (5 bases each). V lost 5 bases to trimming and J lost 0 bases, with 23 bases between them. Germline V gene sequence: CDR1 MNHEY, CDR2 SMNVEV (reference sequence). This CDR3 has 19 amino acids. The CDR3 DNA is TGTGCCAGCAGTCCTCCGTCCCGGGACCTTTGGGCCTCCTACAATGAGCAGTTCTTC. It yields the protein CASSPPSRDLWASYNEQFF.

The V call is TRBV19, the J call TRBJ2-4, with a weak D call TRBD2 (5 bases). The length of the CDR3 is 16 residues. V lost 3 bases, J lost 0 bases, and 12 bases lay in between. Per the germline V gene, CDR1 is LNHDA and CDR2 is SQIVND (reference sequence). CDR3 protein: CASSMDSGLAKNIQYF. CDR3 nucleotides: TGTGCCAGTAGTATGGATTCGGGGTTAGCCAAAAACATTCAGTACTTC. The variable domain in full, completed from reference TRBV19 and TRBJ2-4, reads DGGITQSPKYLFRKEGQNVTLSCEQNLNHDAMYWYRQDPGQGLRLIYYSQIVNDFQKGDIAEGYSVSREKKESFPLTVTSAQKNPTAFYLCASSMDSGLAKNIQYFGAGTRLSVL.

The rearrangement links TRBV10-3 to TRBJ2-3, with 7 bases fitting TRBD1. The germline CDR1 and CDR2 sequences are ENHRY and SYGVKD. J lost 9 bases, V lost 6 bases, and 6 bases had no gene match. The CDR3 is 12 residues long. The CDR3 sequence: CAISATGDTQYF. The DNA for the CDR3 is TGTGCCATCAGCGCAACAGGGGACACGCAGTATTTT.

The chain employs TRBV30 and TRBJ1-3; no firm D call. With 2 bases removed from V and 1 base from J, the gap between germline ends came to 15 bases. CDR3 length equals 16 residues. Germline values: CDR1 GTSNPN, CDR2 SVGIG (reference sequence). This CDR3 reads CAWSLWTGTSGNTIYF. DNA for the CDR3: TGTGCCTGGAGTTTATGGACGGGAACATCTGGAAACACCATATATTTT.

The V gene is TRBV5-1, the J gene TRBJ2-5; tentative D call: TRBD1 (5 bases). V was clipped by 0 bases and J by 5 bases, with 8 bases between them. The CDR3 runs 13 residues. Germline V gene lookup returns CDR1 SGHRS and CDR2 YFSETQ. This CDR3 is CASSLGQGETQYF. The CDR3 DNA is TGCGCCAGCAGCTTGGGGCAGGGTGAGACCCAGTACTTC.